This is a list of T cell receptor beta chains from one sample in a study of blood T cell repertoires in COVID-19. TCRdb's table, derived via immunoSEQ multiplex PCR, lists solely in-frame clones and lacks some. The sample records about 260,000 clones, around 86% being singletons. Sequenced input: peripheral blood. The receptors here all came from a woman in her fifties or sixties with COVID-19, enrolled during active disease. Both conserved end residues are part of each CDR3. Fields, in order: V gene, J gene, D gene, clone size, CDR3 protein, CDR3 DNA. A D gene is named only where the DNA matches it firmly. Some rows have no size entry. The others give once, few or many, or a class for an expanded clone.

v_gene: TRBV30; j_gene: TRBJ2-2; d_gene: NA; abundance: NA; CDR3aa: CAWSMRKTGELFF; CDR3nt: TGTGCCTGGAGTATGAGGAAAACCGGGGAGCTGTTTTTT
v_gene: TRBV7-2; j_gene: TRBJ1-2; d_gene: TRBD1; abundance: NA; CDR3aa: CASSTGTGMFGVGGYTF; CDR3nt: TGTGCCAGCAGTACAGGGACAGGGATGTTTGGAGTGGGCGGCTACACCTTC
v_gene: TRBV3-1/TRBV3-2; j_gene: TRBJ2-5; d_gene: NA; abundance: NA; CDR3aa: CASSQGVGGSGETQYF; CDR3nt: TGTGCCAGCAGCCAAGGGGTCGGAGGTTCGGGAGAGACCCAGTACTTC
v_gene: TRBV5-4; j_gene: TRBJ1-6; d_gene: TRBD1; abundance: once; CDR3aa: CASTQQGESPLHF; CDR3nt: TGTGCCAGCACCCAACAGGGGGAGTCACCCCTCCACTTT
v_gene: TRBV5-4; j_gene: TRBJ1-3; d_gene: NA; abundance: NA; CDR3aa: CASSLTAGNTIYF; CDR3nt: TGTGCCAGCAGCTTGACAGCCGGAAACACCATATATTTT
v_gene: TRBV29-1; j_gene: TRBJ1-2; d_gene: NA; abundance: NA; CDR3aa: CSVEDPLSGYTF; CDR3nt: TGCAGCGTTGAAGATCCCCTCAGTGGCTACACCTTC
v_gene: TRBV19; j_gene: TRBJ2-7; d_gene: NA; abundance: NA; CDR3aa: CASSIGAGLYYEQYF; CDR3nt: TGTGCCAGTAGTATCGGTGCGGGACTTTACTACGAGCAGTACTTC
v_gene: TRBV6-5; j_gene: TRBJ1-1; d_gene: TRBD1; abundance: NA; CDR3aa: CASSRTGAGEAFF; CDR3nt: TGTGCCAGCAGCCGGACAGGGGCGGGTGAAGCTTTCTTT
v_gene: TRBV29-1; j_gene: TRBJ2-7; d_gene: TRBD1; abundance: NA; CDR3aa: CSVGTGFPPQYF; CDR3nt: TGCAGCGTGGGGACAGGGTTCCCTCCACAGTACTTC
v_gene: TRBV5-5; j_gene: TRBJ1-5; d_gene: TRBD1; abundance: NA; CDR3aa: CASSLAVGQGHQPQHF; CDR3nt: TGTGCCAGCAGCTTGGCTGTGGGACAGGGTCATCAGCCCCAGCATTTT
v_gene: TRBV20-1; j_gene: TRBJ1-2; d_gene: NA; abundance: NA; CDR3aa: CSASRGPTGGYTF; CDR3nt: TGCAGTGCTAGTAGAGGCCCCACAGGAGGCTACACCTTC
v_gene: TRBV7-3; j_gene: TRBJ2-2; d_gene: NA; abundance: NA; CDR3aa: CASSLASRNANTGELFF; CDR3nt: TGTGCCAGCAGCTTAGCTAGCAGAAACGCGAACACCGGGGAGCTGTTTTTT
v_gene: TRBV6-5; j_gene: TRBJ1-3; d_gene: NA; abundance: NA; CDR3aa: CASSYSSGFSGNTIYF; CDR3nt: TGTGCCAGCAGTTACTCCTCCGGGTTCTCTGGAAACACCATATATTTT
v_gene: TRBV19; j_gene: TRBJ2-7; d_gene: NA; abundance: NA; CDR3aa: CASSTGAPYEQYF; CDR3nt: TGTGCCAGTAGTACAGGGGCTCCCTACGAGCAGTACTTC
v_gene: TRBV7-9; j_gene: TRBJ2-5; d_gene: TRBD2; abundance: NA; CDR3aa: CASSGGLGETQYF; CDR3nt: TGTGCCAGCAGCGGGGGACTAGGTGAGACCCAGTACTTC
v_gene: TRBV28; j_gene: TRBJ1-4; d_gene: TRBD1; abundance: NA; CDR3aa: CASSSAGGREKLFF; CDR3nt: TGTGCCAGCAGTTCTGCAGGGGGAAGAGAAAAACTGTTTTTT
v_gene: TRBV19; j_gene: TRBJ2-7; d_gene: TRBD2; abundance: NA; CDR3aa: CASSIGGGRAYEQYF; CDR3nt: TGTGCCAGTAGTATAGGAGGCGGGAGGGCCTACGAGCAGTACTTC
v_gene: TRBV7-8; j_gene: TRBJ1-4; d_gene: TRBD1; abundance: NA; CDR3aa: CASSAGQAYEKLFF; CDR3nt: TGTGCCAGCAGCGCCGGACAGGCCTATGAAAAACTGTTTTTT
v_gene: TRBV5-4; j_gene: TRBJ1-2; d_gene: NA; abundance: NA; CDR3aa: CASSVAGVRLYGYTF; CDR3nt: TGTGCCAGCAGTGTGGCCGGGGTTAGACTCTATGGCTACACCTTC
v_gene: TRBV28; j_gene: TRBJ2-1; d_gene: NA; abundance: NA; CDR3aa: CASLASSYNEQFF; CDR3nt: TGTGCCAGTCTGGCCAGCTCCTACAATGAGCAGTTCTTC
v_gene: TRBV28; j_gene: TRBJ1-2; d_gene: NA; abundance: NA; CDR3aa: CASSLYGVGGGYGYTF; CDR3nt: TGTGCCAGCAGTTTATACGGGGTCGGAGGTGGGTATGGCTACACCTTC
v_gene: TRBV30; j_gene: TRBJ1-6; d_gene: TRBD1; abundance: NA; CDR3aa: CAWSEYTGGPNSPLHF; CDR3nt: TGTGCCTGGAGTGAATACACAGGGGGCCCTAATTCACCCCTCCACTTT
v_gene: TRBV13; j_gene: TRBJ2-1; d_gene: NA; abundance: NA; CDR3aa: CASSEEGRGRYNEQFF; CDR3nt: TGTGCCAGCAGCGAGGAGGGCCGGGGTCGATACAATGAGCAGTTCTTC
v_gene: TRBV28; j_gene: TRBJ1-2; d_gene: NA; abundance: NA; CDR3aa: CASSLGAPWGYTF; CDR3nt: TGTGCCAGCAGCCTAGGGGCACCTTGGGGCTACACCTTC
v_gene: TRBV5-1; j_gene: TRBJ2-1; d_gene: TRBD2; abundance: NA; CDR3aa: CASSPGLAGDNEQFF; CDR3nt: TGCGCCAGCAGCCCGGGACTAGCGGGAGACAATGAGCAGTTCTTC
v_gene: TRBV5-1; j_gene: TRBJ2-1; d_gene: TRBD2; abundance: NA; CDR3aa: CASSYSGTINEQFF; CDR3nt: TGCGCCAGCAGCTACAGCGGGACTATCAATGAGCAGTTCTTC
v_gene: TRBV13; j_gene: TRBJ2-7; d_gene: NA; abundance: NA; CDR3aa: CASSSTSLGSVADSYEQYF; CDR3nt: TGTGCCAGCAGCTCCACCTCTCTCGGATCGGTAGCGGACTCCTACGAGCAGTACTTC
v_gene: TRBV7-3; j_gene: TRBJ1-2; d_gene: TRBD1; abundance: once; CDR3aa: CASSQRQGNGYTF; CDR3nt: TGTGCCAGCAGCCAGAGACAGGGGAACGGCTACACCTTC
v_gene: TRBV5-6; j_gene: TRBJ2-1; d_gene: TRBD2; abundance: NA; CDR3aa: CASSLGWRESSYNEQFF; CDR3nt: TGTGCCAGCAGCTTGGGGTGGCGGGAGAGCTCCTACAATGAGCAGTTCTTC
v_gene: TRBV6-1; j_gene: TRBJ2-7; d_gene: TRBD1; abundance: NA; CDR3aa: CASSELPGTGRHYEQYF; CDR3nt: TGTGCCAGCAGTGAGTTACCCGGGACAGGGCGTCACTACGAGCAGTACTTC
v_gene: TRBV6-6; j_gene: TRBJ2-1; d_gene: NA; abundance: NA; CDR3aa: CASSFSSSHEQFF; CDR3nt: TGTGCCAGCAGTTTCTCTAGCTCCCATGAGCAGTTCTTC
v_gene: TRBV10-2; j_gene: TRBJ1-6; d_gene: TRBD1; abundance: NA; CDR3aa: CATQGAGGAFGSPLHF; CDR3nt: TGCGCCACCCAGGGGGCAGGGGGCGCCTTCGGTTCACCCCTCCACTTT
v_gene: TRBV7-2; j_gene: TRBJ2-5; d_gene: TRBD2; abundance: NA; CDR3aa: CASSFRTSGTWETQYF; CDR3nt: TGTGCCAGCAGCTTCCGGACTAGCGGGACCTGGGAGACCCAGTACTTC
v_gene: TRBV29-1; j_gene: TRBJ1-5; d_gene: NA; abundance: once; CDR3aa: CSVGFGNQPQHF; CDR3nt: TGCAGCGTTGGATTCGGGAATCAGCCCCAGCATTTT
v_gene: TRBV7-3; j_gene: TRBJ1-5; d_gene: NA; abundance: NA; CDR3aa: CASTFPKGIGNQPQHF; CDR3nt: TGTGCCAGCACCTTCCCAAAGGGGATAGGCAATCAGCCCCAGCATTTT
v_gene: TRBV9; j_gene: TRBJ1-1; d_gene: TRBD1; abundance: NA; CDR3aa: CASSVGQGALNTEAFF; CDR3nt: TGTGCCAGCAGCGTTGGACAGGGGGCGTTGAACACTGAAGCTTTCTTT
v_gene: TRBV19; j_gene: TRBJ1-2; d_gene: NA; abundance: NA; CDR3aa: CASSIDSAGSSNYGYTF; CDR3nt: TGTGCCAGTAGTATAGATTCTGCGGGGTCTTCAAACTATGGCTACACCTTC
v_gene: TRBV7-2; j_gene: TRBJ1-5; d_gene: NA; abundance: few; CDR3aa: CASSAGGRNQPQHF; CDR3nt: TGTGCCAGCAGCGCAGGCGGGAGAAATCAGCCCCAGCATTTT
v_gene: TRBV6-1; j_gene: TRBJ2-7; d_gene: TRBD2; abundance: few; CDR3aa: CASSEVAGGDTIVYEQYF; CDR3nt: TGTGCCAGCAGTGAAGTAGCGGGAGGAGACACGATAGTCTACGAGCAGTACTTC
v_gene: TRBV27; j_gene: TRBJ2-7; d_gene: NA; abundance: NA; CDR3aa: CASSLMAGPSYEQYF; CDR3nt: TGTGCCAGCAGTTTAATGGCAGGGCCCTCCTACGAGCAGTACTTC
v_gene: TRBV7-2; j_gene: TRBJ1-2; d_gene: TRBD1; abundance: NA; CDR3aa: CASSYPGQGFGYTF; CDR3nt: TGTGCCAGCAGCTACCCGGGACAGGGGTTTGGCTACACCTTC
v_gene: TRBV6-2/TRBV6-3; j_gene: TRBJ2-2; d_gene: TRBD1; abundance: NA; CDR3aa: CASSLTGGATGELFF; CDR3nt: TGTGCCAGCAGTTTAACAGGGGGCGCCACCGGGGAGCTGTTTTTT
v_gene: TRBV5-5; j_gene: TRBJ2-7; d_gene: NA; abundance: NA; CDR3aa: CASRRFGNYYEQYF; CDR3nt: TGTGCCAGCAGGAGGTTTGGCAACTACTACGAGCAGTACTTC
v_gene: TRBV7-9; j_gene: TRBJ1-5; d_gene: NA; abundance: NA; CDR3aa: CASSLEGRRNQPQHF; CDR3nt: TGTGCCAGCAGCTTAGAGGGAAGGAGGAATCAGCCCCAGCATTTT
v_gene: TRBV3-1/TRBV3-2; j_gene: TRBJ2-7; d_gene: NA; abundance: NA; CDR3aa: CASSRQTSSPPYEQYF; CDR3nt: TGTGCCAGCAGCCGACAAACATCTAGCCCGCCCTACGAGCAGTACTTC
v_gene: TRBV3-1/TRBV3-2; j_gene: TRBJ1-1; d_gene: NA; abundance: NA; CDR3aa: CASRRLGRAEAFF; CDR3nt: TGTGCCAGCAGGCGGCTGGGGAGGGCTGAAGCTTTCTTT
v_gene: TRBV7-2; j_gene: TRBJ2-1; d_gene: TRBD2; abundance: once; CDR3aa: CASSPSGRIYEQFF; CDR3nt: TGTGCCAGCAGCCCTAGCGGGAGAATTTATGAGCAGTTCTTC
v_gene: TRBV19; j_gene: TRBJ2-7; d_gene: TRBD1; abundance: NA; CDR3aa: CASSVKTGYSYEQYF; CDR3nt: TGTGCCAGTAGTGTAAAGACAGGGTACTCCTACGAGCAGTACTTC